This T cell receptor beta chain was identified during a study of blood T cell repertoires in COVID-19. Study-wide context: Samples taken during acute and convalescent COVID-19 were collected in the United States, Italy and Spain.

Per the authors' pipeline: Cell counts per sample came from amplifying reference gene primers. Sequencing used immunoSEQ multiplex PCR; TCRdb keeps in-frame clones, though not all of them. V, J and clone size were drawn from that table, and D and trimming were deduced from the DNA. The repertoire holds about 38,000 clones, approximately 74% seen once, with more than 9% in the top ten. After removal of 4 bases from V and 5 bases from J, the junction contained 9 bases not matched to a gene. This CDR3 spans 15 amino acids. CDR1 and CDR2 from the germline V gene are SGHTA and FQGNSA. V is TRBV7-2 and J is TRBJ2-5, with 8 bases that match TRBD2. The receptor comes from a man between 65 and 85 years old with COVID-19, enrolled during active disease. Sequencing was carried out using peripheral blood. In nucleotides, the CDR3 is TGTGCCAGCAGCTATAAACGGGGGGGCCAGGAGACCCAGTACTTC. Protein sequence: CASSYKRGGQETQYF.